The present entry profiles one T cell receptor (beta chain) with its context. The germline CDR1 and CDR2 sequences are MDHEN and SYDVKM. The V end lost 6 bases, the J end lost 1 base, and 14 bases lay between the germline ends. The CDR3 sequence is 15 residues long. In the authors' methods: Reference gene primer amplification yielded estimated nucleated cell counts. TCRdb's copy holds only in-frame clones and misses some; the assay was immunoSEQ multiplex PCR. That table supplies the V and J calls and clone size; D and trimming were determined from the DNA. Here the sample spans about 120,000 clones, about three quarters being singletons. The entry originates in a study of blood T cell repertoires in COVID-19. Study-level background: The origin of the acute and convalescent COVID-19 samples was the United States, Italy and Spain.

The sequence came from an older woman with acute or convalescent COVID-19. The V call is TRBV28, the J call TRBJ2-3; possible D gene TRBD1, 6 bases. The sequencing input was peripheral blood. The CDR3 spells CASSLDRPGTDTQYF. Written as DNA, the CDR3 is TGTGCCAGCAGCCTTGACAGGCCTGGCACAGATACGCAGTATTTT.